The 23 T cell receptor beta chains below all came from one sample that was sequenced in a study of response to subunit inactivated influenza vaccine. From the RT-PCR reads, TCRdb called clonotypes with MiXCR, one entry per CDR3 protein. This table holds 630,000 or so distinct CDR3 sequences, around 16% found once. This specimen consisted of PBMCs from blood, obtained roughly 12 days after vaccination. The source of these receptors is a man aged 50 to 59 who received an inactivated influenza vaccine.

Many counts were recorded for this clonotype. CDR3 DNA sequence: TGTGCCAGCAGCCAAGAGGGTCTTAGCCGGGGGGCCCCCTACGAGCAGTACTTC. Its translation is CASSQEGLSRGAPYEQYF. The V call is TRBV4-2, the J call TRBJ2-7; D is possibly TRBD2 (7 bases). Between the trimmed V and J ends, which lost 0 bases and 2 bases, there was a span of 20 bases. CDR1 is LGHNA and CDR2 is YNFKEQ in the germline V gene. There are 18 residues in the CDR3.

This rearrangement joins TRBV3-1 to TRBJ1-1, with D uncertain. Germline lookup yields CDR1 LGHDT and CDR2 YNNKEL (reference sequence). This CDR3 has 13 residues. V was shortened by 1 base and J by 6 bases, with 9 bases between the two germline ends. This chain's CDR3 is CASSQGKGAEAFF. CDR3 in DNA: TGTGCCAGCAGCCAAGGTAAAGGTGCTGAAGCTTTCTTT.

V is TRBV12-3 or TRBV12-4 and J is TRBJ1-2; TRBD1 matches 8 bases. The junction had 10 bases not matched to a gene; V was cut back by 6 bases and J by 1 base. CDR3 length: 16 amino acids. The CDR3 DNA is TGTGCCAGCAGGGGACAGGTGTATGGTATTAACTATGGCTACACCTTC. Translating it yields CASRGQVYGINYGYTF.

The chain links TRBV20-1 to TRBJ2-7, with D perhaps TRBD2 (5 bases). The CDR3 has 14 amino acids. Germline CDR1 and CDR2: DFQATT and SNEGSKA (reference sequence). Trimming took 6 bases from V and 2 from J, leaving 17 bases between them. The CDR3 is CSATGPSSPYEQYF. Here the CDR3 DNA reads TGCAGTGCAACCGGGCCTAGCAGCCCCTACGAGCAGTACTTC.

Here the CDR3 reads CASSLTLRDRGYQETQYF. CDR3 bases: TGTGCCAGCAGCTTAACCCTCCGGGACAGGGGGTACCAAGAGACCCAGTACTTC. The chain joins TRBV11-2 to TRBJ2-5; 11 bases match TRBD1. This CDR3 spans 18 amino acids. Germline V lookup: CDR1 SGHAT, CDR2 FQNNGV. V lost 2 bases and J lost 0; bases outside the gene matches: 8.

V usage is TRBV29-1 and J usage is TRBJ2-5, with TRBD1 matching over 7 bases. The junction had 4 bases not matched to a gene; V was cut back by 5 bases and J by 1 base. Germline loops: CDR1 SQVTM, CDR2 ANQGSEA. This CDR3 spans 13 amino acids. The CDR3 DNA sequence: TGCAGCGTTCTCCAGGGGGTCCAAGAGACCCAGTACTTC. Translated: CSVLQGVQETQYF.

In this sample, this clonotype turned up a few times. The V gene is TRBV7-3, the J gene TRBJ2-3; D is ambiguous. The CDR3 contains 15 residues. The V gene lost 5 bases and the J gene lost 6 bases, with 18 bases spanning the gap. Germline loops: CDR1 SGHTA, CDR2 FQGTGA. The DNA for the CDR3 is TGTGCCAGCAGCCCAGATCCCATGGTAGAGGATACGCAGTATTTT. It specifies CASSPDPMVEDTQYF.

This clonotype has more than one count but fewer than ten. The rearrangement joins TRBV28 to TRBJ2-1; TRBD2 matches 12 bases. V gave up 8 bases and J gave up 5 bases; unmatched junction bases: 7. The CDR3 covers 15 residues. Germline lookup yields CDR1 MDHEN and CDR2 SYDVKM. The CDR3 here is CASDLAGGPNNEQFF. DNA for the CDR3: TGTGCCAGCGATCTAGCGGGGGGGCCTAACAATGAGCAGTTCTTC.

This clonotype has ten or more counts. This rearrangement joins TRBV5-5 to TRBJ2-1; 10 bases agree with TRBD1. Trimming cost V 7 bases and J 9 bases; bases outside gene matches: 7. There are 13 residues in the CDR3. From germline, CDR1 is SGHKS and CDR2 YYEKEE (reference sequence). The CDR3 bases are TGTGCCAGCCGGGACAGGGGATTTGGTGAGCAGTTCTTC. As protein: CASRDRGFGEQFF.

A few counts support this clonotype. The J gene is TRBJ2-1, the V gene TRBV7-8, with D perhaps TRBD1 (5 bases). Germline assignment: CDR1 SGHVS and CDR2 FQNEAQ. CDR3 length: 13 amino acids. V was pared by 5 bases and J by 9 bases, with 14 bases between. The CDR3, as DNA: TGTGCCAGCAGCCCCACGCGAAGGGGTGAGCAGTTCTTC. This sequence encodes CASSPTRRGEQFF.

This clonotype was observed a few times. The chain has TRBV4-1 and TRBJ2-3; 9 bases line up with TRBD1. From germline, CDR1 is MGHRA and CDR2 YSYEKL. V was clipped by 1 base and J by 2 bases; unmatched bases: 1. The CDR3 covers 15 residues. CDR3 protein: CASSQGDRDTDTQYF. Written as DNA, the CDR3 is TGCGCCAGCAGCCAAGGGGACAGGGACACAGATACGCAGTATTTT.

V and J are TRBV11-2 and TRBJ2-5; no firm D call. With 6 bases removed from V and 4 bases from J, the gap between germline ends came to 21 bases. This CDR3 spans 16 amino acids. Per the germline V gene, CDR1 is SGHAT and CDR2 is FQNNGV. CDR3 sequence reads: CASRRESGVHRETQYF. CDR3 DNA sequence: TGTGCCAGCAGACGAGAATCGGGCGTCCATAGAGAGACCCAGTACTTC.

This clonotype has more than one count but fewer than ten. The rearrangement links TRBV18 to TRBJ2-7; the D is unclear. The CDR3 consists of 12 residues. The germline V gene has CDR1 KGHSH and CDR2 LQKENI. V was trimmed by 3 bases and J by 6 bases, leaving 9 bases between them. The CDR3 is CASSPSTREQYF. The CDR3 region has the DNA TGTGCCAGCTCACCGTCTACTCGCGAGCAGTACTTC.

The genes are TRBV10-2 and TRBJ2-1; the match to TRBD2 covers 12 bases. V lost 2 bases and J lost 9; bases outside the gene matches: 5. The CDR3 is made up of 15 amino acids. Germline CDR1 WSHSY, CDR2 SAAADI. CDR3 DNA: TGCGCCAGCAGTGAGATAGGACTAGCGGGATCTGAGCAGTTCTTC. Amino acids: CASSEIGLAGSEQFF.

There are a few counts of this clonotype. The V call is TRBV20-1, the J call TRBJ2-1; possibly TRBD1 for D (5 bases). The CDR3 length is 13 residues. V lost 2 bases, J lost 3 bases, and 8 bases lay in between. In germline, CDR1 is DFQATT, CDR2 SNEGSKA (reference sequence). This CDR3 is CSARPQGYNEQFF. The DNA for the CDR3 is TGCAGTGCTAGACCCCAGGGCTACAATGAGCAGTTCTTC.

Only a few counts were recorded for this clonotype. The chain employs TRBV5-1 and TRBJ2-5; D call uncertain. The ends were cut back, 7 bases at V and 5 bases at J, with 6 bases in the middle. CDR1 and CDR2 from the germline V gene are SGHRS and YFSETQ. The CDR3 extends over 10 amino acids. CDR3 coding DNA: TGCGCCAGCGGGTCGGAGACCCAGTACTTC. This sequence encodes CASGSETQYF.

The V gene is TRBV4-1, the J gene TRBJ2-7; 9 positions agree with TRBD2. This CDR3 is 15 amino acids long. In germline, CDR1 is MGHRA, CDR2 YSYEKL. With 3 bases clipped from V and 5 bases from J, the junction kept 8 bases outside the gene matches. CDR3 in amino acids: CASSQLGLARDEQYF. For the CDR3, the DNA is TGCGCCAGCAGCCAGTTGGGACTAGCTCGGGACGAGCAGTACTTC.

This clonotype was found many times. Written as DNA, the CDR3 is TGTGCCAGCACAGGGGGAGGATCGGATACGCAGTATTTT. Translated: CASTGGGSDTQYF. The chain carries TRBV12-3 or TRBV12-4 and TRBJ2-3; D may be TRBD1 (7 bases). CDR3 length: 13 residues. The V end lost 7 bases, the J end lost 6 bases, and 14 bases lay between the germline ends.

A few counts support this clonotype. V usage is TRBV6-2 or TRBV6-3 and J usage is TRBJ2-5, with TRBD2 matching over 12 bases. J lost 4 bases, V lost 6 bases, and 9 bases had no gene match. The germline V gene encodes CDR1 MNHEY and CDR2 SVGEGT. The CDR3 is made up of 16 amino acids. DNA for the CDR3: TGTGCCAGCAGGTCCCAGCCGGGACTAGCGGGAGAGACCCAGTACTTC. It translates to CASRSQPGLAGETQYF.

This clonotype was seen more than once but under ten times. The chain recombines TRBV28 with TRBJ1-2, with D perhaps matching TRBD1 (5 bases). Germline values: CDR1 MDHEN, CDR2 SYDVKM. V lost 2 bases and J 1 base, leaving 26 bases between the germline ends. This CDR3 comprises 20 residues. The CDR3 coding sequence is TGTGCCAGCAGTTTAGGTCCCCGGGGCTTGGGCAGCCTTGATAACTATGGCTACACCTTC. Its translation is CASSLGPRGLGSLDNYGYTF.

This clonotype was found many times. The CDR3 loop is CASSLVSEQYF. The CDR3 bases are TGTGCCAGCAGCCTCGTAAGCGAGCAGTACTTC. The chain employs TRBV11-2 and TRBJ2-7; D remains ambiguous. Germline V lookup: CDR1 SGHAT, CDR2 FQNNGV. CDR3 length: 11 residues. Deletions cut 5 bases from V and 6 bases from J, with 8 bases between.

This clonotype turned up a few times. The J gene is TRBJ2-1, the V gene TRBV6-5; 12 bases align to TRBD2. This CDR3 is 15 amino acids long. Germline V gives CDR1 MNHEY, CDR2 SVGAGI. V was pared by 4 bases and J by 8 bases, with 6 bases of the junction left unmatched. This CDR3 is CASSFSSGRAYEQFF. As DNA, the CDR3 is TGTGCCAGCAGTTTTTCTAGCGGGAGGGCCTATGAGCAGTTCTTC.

The J gene is TRBJ2-2, the V gene TRBV24-1, with a weak D call TRBD1 (5 bases). V shed 5 bases and J shed 2 bases, with 23 bases lying between them. Germline V gene sequence: CDR1 KGHDR, CDR2 SFDVKD. CDR3 length: 19 residues. The CDR3 loop is CATSAATFLHRGNTGELFF. DNA for the CDR3: TGTGCCACCAGTGCTGCCACTTTCCTGCATAGGGGAAACACCGGGGAGCTGTTTTTT.